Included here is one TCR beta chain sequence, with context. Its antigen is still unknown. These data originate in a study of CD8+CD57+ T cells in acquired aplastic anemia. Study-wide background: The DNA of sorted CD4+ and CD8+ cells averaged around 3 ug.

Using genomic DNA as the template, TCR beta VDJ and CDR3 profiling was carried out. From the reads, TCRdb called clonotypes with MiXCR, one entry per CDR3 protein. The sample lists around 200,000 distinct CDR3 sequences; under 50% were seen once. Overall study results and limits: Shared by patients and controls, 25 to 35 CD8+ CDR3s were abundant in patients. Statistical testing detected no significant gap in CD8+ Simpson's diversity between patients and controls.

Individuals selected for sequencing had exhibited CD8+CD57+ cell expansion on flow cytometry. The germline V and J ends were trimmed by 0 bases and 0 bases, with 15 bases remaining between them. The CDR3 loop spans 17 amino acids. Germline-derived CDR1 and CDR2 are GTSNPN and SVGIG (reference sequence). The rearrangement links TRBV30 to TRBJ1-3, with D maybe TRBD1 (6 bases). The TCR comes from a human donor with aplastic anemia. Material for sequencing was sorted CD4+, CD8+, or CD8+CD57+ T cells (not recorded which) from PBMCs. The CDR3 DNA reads TGTGCCTGGAGTGTACTTAGGGGGGGGAGCTCTGGAAACACCATATATTTT. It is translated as CAWSVLRGGSSGNTIYF.